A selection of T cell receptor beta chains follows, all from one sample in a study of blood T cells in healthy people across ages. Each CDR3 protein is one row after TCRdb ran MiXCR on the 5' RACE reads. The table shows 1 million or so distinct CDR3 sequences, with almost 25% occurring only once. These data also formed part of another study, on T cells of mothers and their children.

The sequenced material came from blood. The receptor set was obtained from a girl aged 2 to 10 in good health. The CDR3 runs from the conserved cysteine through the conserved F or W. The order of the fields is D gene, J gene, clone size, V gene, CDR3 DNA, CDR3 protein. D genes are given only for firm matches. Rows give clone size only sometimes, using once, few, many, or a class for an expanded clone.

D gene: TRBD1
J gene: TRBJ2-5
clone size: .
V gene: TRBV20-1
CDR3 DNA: TGCAGTGCTAGCCGGAAACAGGGGGCAAGAGAGACCCAGTACTTC
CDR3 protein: CSASRKQGARETQYF

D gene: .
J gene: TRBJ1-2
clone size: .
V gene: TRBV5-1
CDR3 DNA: TGCGCCAGCAGCTTTGAGGGGGAGAGGGGCTACACCTTC
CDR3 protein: CASSFEGERGYTF

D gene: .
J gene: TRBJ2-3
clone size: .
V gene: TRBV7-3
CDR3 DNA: TGTGCCAGCAGCCAAAGTAGGGAGGATACGCAGTATTTT
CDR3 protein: CASSQSREDTQYF

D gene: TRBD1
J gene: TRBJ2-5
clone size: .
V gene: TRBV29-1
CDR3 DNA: TGCAGCGTGGATGGGGCCCAATCCTGGGACAGGTTGGGGGAGACCCAGTACTTC
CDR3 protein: CSVDGAQSWDRLGETQYF

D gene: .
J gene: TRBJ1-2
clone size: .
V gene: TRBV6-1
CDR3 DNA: TGTGCCAGCAAACGGGGACGGCACCCGACTAACTATGGCTACACCTTC
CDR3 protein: CASKRGRHPTNYGYTF

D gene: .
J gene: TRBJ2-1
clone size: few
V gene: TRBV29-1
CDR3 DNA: TGCAGCGTCTCCGGGGGCAGGAATGAGCAGTTCTTC
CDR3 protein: CSVSGGRNEQFF

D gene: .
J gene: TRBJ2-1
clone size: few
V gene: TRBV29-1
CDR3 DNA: TGCAGCCTGAGAAATGAGCAGTTCTTC
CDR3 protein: CSLRNEQFF

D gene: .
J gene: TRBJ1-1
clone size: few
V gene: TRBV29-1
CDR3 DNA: TGCAGCGTTCATACGGACACTGAAGCTTTCTTT
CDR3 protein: CSVHTDTEAFF

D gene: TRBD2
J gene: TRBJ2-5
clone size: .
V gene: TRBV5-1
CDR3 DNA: TGCGCCAGCAGCTCGGAGCGGGGGGAAGAGACCCAGTACTTC
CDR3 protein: CASSSERGEETQYF

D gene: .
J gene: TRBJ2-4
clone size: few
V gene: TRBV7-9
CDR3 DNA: TGTGCCAGCAGCAGGGTGGAAAACATTCAGTACTTC
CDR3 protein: CASSRVENIQYF

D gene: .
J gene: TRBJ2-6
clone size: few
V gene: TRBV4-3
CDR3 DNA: TGCGCCAGCAGCCAGGGAGGTTTTTCTGGGGCCAACGTCCTGACTTTC
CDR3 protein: CASSQGGFSGANVLTF

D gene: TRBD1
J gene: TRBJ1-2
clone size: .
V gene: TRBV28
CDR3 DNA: TGTGCCAGCCGGGACAGCGGGGAGGGCTACACCTTC
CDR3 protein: CASRDSGEGYTF

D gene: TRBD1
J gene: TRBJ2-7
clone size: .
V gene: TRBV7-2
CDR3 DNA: TGTGCCAGCCGACAGGGTTCCCACTACGAGCAGTACTTC
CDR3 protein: CASRQGSHYEQYF

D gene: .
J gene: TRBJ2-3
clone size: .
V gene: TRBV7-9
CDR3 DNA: TGTGCCAGCAAGCACCGGGACCCACTAGATACGCAGTATTTT
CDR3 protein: CASKHRDPLDTQYF

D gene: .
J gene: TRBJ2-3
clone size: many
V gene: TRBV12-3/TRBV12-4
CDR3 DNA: TGTGCCAGCAGTCCCTTGGATACGCAGTATTTT
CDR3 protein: CASSPLDTQYF

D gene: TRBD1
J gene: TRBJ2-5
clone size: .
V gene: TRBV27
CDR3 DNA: TGTGCCAGCAGTGGCTCCCTGACAGGGTCACAAGAGACCCAGTACTTC
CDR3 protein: CASSGSLTGSQETQYF

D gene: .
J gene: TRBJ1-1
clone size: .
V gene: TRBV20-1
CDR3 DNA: TGCAGTGCTAGAGATACTCCCCCTGAAGCTTTCTTT
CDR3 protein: CSARDTPPEAFF

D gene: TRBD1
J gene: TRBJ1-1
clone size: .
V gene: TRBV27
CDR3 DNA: TGTGCCAGCAGGGGACAGGGCTCCGGTACTGAAGCTTTCTTT
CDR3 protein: CASRGQGSGTEAFF

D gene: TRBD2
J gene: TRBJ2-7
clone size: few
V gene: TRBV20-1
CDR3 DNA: TGCAGTGCTAGAGATCAAGGAATAGCGGGGGGTTCCTACGAGCAGTACTTC
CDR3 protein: CSARDQGIAGGSYEQYF

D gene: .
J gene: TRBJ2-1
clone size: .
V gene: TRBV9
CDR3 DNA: TGTGCCAGCAGCGGGACGGCGGGGTGGAATGAGCAGTTCTTC
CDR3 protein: CASSGTAGWNEQFF

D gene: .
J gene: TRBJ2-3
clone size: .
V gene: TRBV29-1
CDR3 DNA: TGCAGCGTTGTCCAGCTAGATACGCAGTATTTT
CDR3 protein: CSVVQLDTQYF

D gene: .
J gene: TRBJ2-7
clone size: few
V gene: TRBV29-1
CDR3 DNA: TGCAGCGTTGGGGCAGGGAATCTCTACGAGCAGTACTTC
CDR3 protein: CSVGAGNLYEQYF

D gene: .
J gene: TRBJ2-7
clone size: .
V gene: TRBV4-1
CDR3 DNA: TGCGCCAGCAGCCTCTCGTTAAGCCACGAGCAGTACTTC
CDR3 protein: CASSLSLSHEQYF

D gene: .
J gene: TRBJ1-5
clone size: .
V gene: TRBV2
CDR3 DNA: TGTGCCAGCAGGGACAGTTTTAATCAGCCCCAGCATTTT
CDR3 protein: CASRDSFNQPQHF

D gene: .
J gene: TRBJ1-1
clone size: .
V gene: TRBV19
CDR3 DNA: TGTGCCAGTAGTGACCGGGGCTCGAACACTGAAGCTTTCTTT
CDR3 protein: CASSDRGSNTEAFF

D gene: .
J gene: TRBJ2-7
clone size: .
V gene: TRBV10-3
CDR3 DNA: TGTGCCGGGGGCAGGGGTGACTCCTACGAGCAGTACTTC
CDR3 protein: CAGGRGDSYEQYF

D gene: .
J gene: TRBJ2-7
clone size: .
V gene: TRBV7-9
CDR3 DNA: TGTGCCAGCAGCTTAAGCCTGGACAGCTCCTACGAGCAGTACTTC
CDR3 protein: CASSLSLDSSYEQYF

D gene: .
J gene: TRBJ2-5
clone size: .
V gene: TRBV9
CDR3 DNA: TGTGCCAGCAGCGTAGACACCGGGTCACAAGAGACCCAGTACTTC
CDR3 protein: CASSVDTGSQETQYF

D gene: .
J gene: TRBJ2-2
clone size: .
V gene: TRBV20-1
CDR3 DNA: TGCAGTGCGTCCCCGAGGGCATCCGGGGAGCTGTTTTTT
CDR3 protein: CSASPRASGELFF

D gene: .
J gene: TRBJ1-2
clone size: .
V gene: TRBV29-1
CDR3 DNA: TGCAGCGTTGACTGGACCATAGCAGGTGGCTACACCTTC
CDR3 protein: CSVDWTIAGGYTF

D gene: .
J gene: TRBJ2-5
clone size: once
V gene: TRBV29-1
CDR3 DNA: TGCAGCGTTGAACAGATCTTGATTGAGACCCAGTACTTC
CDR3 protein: CSVEQILIETQYF

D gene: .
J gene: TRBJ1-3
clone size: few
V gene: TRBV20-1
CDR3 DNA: TGCAGTGCACAGGGAAGCTCTGGAAACACCATATATTTT
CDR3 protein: CSAQGSSGNTIYF

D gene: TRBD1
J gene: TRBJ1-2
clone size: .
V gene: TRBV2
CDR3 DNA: TGTGCCAGCTCTCAAGACAGGGGAGTTAACTATGGCTACACCTTC
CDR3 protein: CASSQDRGVNYGYTF

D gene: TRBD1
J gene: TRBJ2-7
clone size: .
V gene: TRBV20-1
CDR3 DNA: TGCAGTGCTAGAGGACAGGGGATTTCGTCTTACGAGCAGTACTTC
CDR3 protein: CSARGQGISSYEQYF

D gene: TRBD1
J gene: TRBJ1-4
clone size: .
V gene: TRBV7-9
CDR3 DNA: TGTGCCAGCAGCGACGGACAGGGGGCAAGTGAAAAACTGTTTTTT
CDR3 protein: CASSDGQGASEKLFF

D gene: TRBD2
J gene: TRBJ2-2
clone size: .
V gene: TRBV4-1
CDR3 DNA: TGCGCCAGCAGCCAATCTGCGGGAGGGCCCGGGGAGCTGTTTTTT
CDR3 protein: CASSQSAGGPGELFF

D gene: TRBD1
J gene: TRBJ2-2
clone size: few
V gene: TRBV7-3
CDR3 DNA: TGTGCCAGCAGCTTAAGGACAGGCACCGGGGAGCTGTTTTTT
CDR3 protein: CASSLRTGTGELFF

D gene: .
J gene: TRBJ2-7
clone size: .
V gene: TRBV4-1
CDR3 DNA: TGCGCCAGCAGCCAACATGGAGGGGGGCCGGAGCAGTACTTC
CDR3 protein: CASSQHGGGPEQYF

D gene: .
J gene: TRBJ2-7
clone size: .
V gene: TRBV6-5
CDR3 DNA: TGTGCCAGCAGTTACGACTCTGGGCTAGCGTCTGAGCAGTACTTC
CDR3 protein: CASSYDSGLASEQYF

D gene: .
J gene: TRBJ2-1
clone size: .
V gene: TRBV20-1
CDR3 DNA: TGCAGTGCTAGAGTAACAGGGCTATACAATGAGCAGTTCTTC
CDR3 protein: CSARVTGLYNEQFF

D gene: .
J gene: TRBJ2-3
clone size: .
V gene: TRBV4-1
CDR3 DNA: TGCGCCAGCAGCCCCCAGGACTTCCTACATACGCAGTATTTT
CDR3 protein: CASSPQDFLHTQYF

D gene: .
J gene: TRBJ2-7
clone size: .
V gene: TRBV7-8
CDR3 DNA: TGTGCCAGCAGCTTAATAGGGTCGAGAGGGGGCGAGCAGTACTTC
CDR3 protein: CASSLIGSRGGEQYF

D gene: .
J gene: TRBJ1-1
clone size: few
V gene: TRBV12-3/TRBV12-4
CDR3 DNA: TGTGCCAGCACTCTGGGGGGGAGGGCTGAAGCTTTCTTT
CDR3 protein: CASTLGGRAEAFF

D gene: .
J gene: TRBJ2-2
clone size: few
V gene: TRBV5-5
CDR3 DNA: TGTGCCAGCAGCCCCCCACGGCCGAACACCGGGGAGCTGTTTTTT
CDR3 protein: CASSPPRPNTGELFF

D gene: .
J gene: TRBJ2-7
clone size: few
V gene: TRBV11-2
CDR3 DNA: TGTGCCAGCACCCCCGCTAACCTTGGGCCCTACGAGCAGTACTTC
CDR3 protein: CASTPANLGPYEQYF

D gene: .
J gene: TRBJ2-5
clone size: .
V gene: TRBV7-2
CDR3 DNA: TGTGCCAGCAGTCCTTCCCTTGGGGGGGGGCCGGAGACCCAGTACTTC
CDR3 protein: CASSPSLGGGPETQYF

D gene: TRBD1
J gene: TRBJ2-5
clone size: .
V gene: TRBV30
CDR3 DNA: TGTGCCTGGATTTCCGGGGACAGCCAAGAGACCCAGTACTTC
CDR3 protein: CAWISGDSQETQYF

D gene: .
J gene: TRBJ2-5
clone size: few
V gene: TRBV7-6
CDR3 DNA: TGTGCCAGCAGCTTGACGGGGGAATCCCAAGAGACCCAGTACTTC
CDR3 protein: CASSLTGESQETQYF

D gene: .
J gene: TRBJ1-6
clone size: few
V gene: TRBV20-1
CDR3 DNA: TGCAGTGCTAAGGACGGAGCTTCCCCAACTAGCTCCTATAATTCACCCCTCCACTTT
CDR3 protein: CSAKDGASPTSSYNSPLHF

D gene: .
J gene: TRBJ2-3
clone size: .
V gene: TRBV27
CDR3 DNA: TGTGCCAGCAGTTTGGAGCTGTCGGCCACGTTCACAGATACGCAGTATTTT
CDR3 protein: CASSLELSATFTDTQYF

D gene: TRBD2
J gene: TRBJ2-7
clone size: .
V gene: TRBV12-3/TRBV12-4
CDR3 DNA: TGTGCCAGCAGTTCCGACGGGACTAGCAAGGTCGAGCAGTACTTC
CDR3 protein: CASSSDGTSKVEQYF

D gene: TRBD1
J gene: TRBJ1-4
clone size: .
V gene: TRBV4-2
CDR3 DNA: TGTGCCAGCAGCTCACACAGGGGGCTGAATGAAAAACTGTTTTTT
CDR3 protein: CASSSHRGLNEKLFF

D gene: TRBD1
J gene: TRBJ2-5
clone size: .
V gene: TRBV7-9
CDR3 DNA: TGTGCCAGCAGCTACCTTAACCGGGGACAGGAGGAGACCCAGTACTTC
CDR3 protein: CASSYLNRGQEETQYF

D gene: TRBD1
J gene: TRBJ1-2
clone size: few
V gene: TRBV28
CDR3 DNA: TGTGCCAGCAGTTTAACCGGACAGGAGAGTAACTATGGCTACACCTTC
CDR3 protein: CASSLTGQESNYGYTF

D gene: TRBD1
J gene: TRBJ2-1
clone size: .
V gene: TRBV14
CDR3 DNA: TGTGCCAGCAGCCTTTCCCCCCCGGTGGACAGGGGTTACAATGAGCAGTTCTTC
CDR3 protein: CASSLSPPVDRGYNEQFF